The 20 T cell receptor beta chains given below trace back to one sample, sequenced in a study of beta chain features in type 1 diabetes. The whole isolated RNA underwent reverse transcription, so sequencing captured expressed TCRB transcripts. The protocol was immunoSEQ multiplex PCR, while the TCRdb copy is restricted to in-frame clones and leaves out a portion. The sample carries 810,000 or so clones, roughly a sixth recorded once. The sequenced sample was naive CD4+ T cells from blood. The source of these receptors is a woman between 18 and 29 years old in good health.

The chain uses TRBV6-5 and TRBJ2-5; TRBD2 aligns across 11 bases. Trimming at V came to 7 bases and at J to 5 bases, leaving 6 bases not matched to a gene. From germline, CDR1 is MNHEY and CDR2 SVGAGI. The CDR3 has 14 amino acids. CDR3 DNA: TGTGCCAGCACCGAACTAGCGGGAGAGGAGACCCAGTACTTC. This sequence encodes CASTELAGEETQYF.

This clone occurred a few times. The chain uses TRBV5-1 and TRBJ2-7, with a weak D call TRBD1 (5 bases). The ends were cut back, 0 bases at V and 0 bases at J, with 10 bases in the middle. Per the germline V gene, CDR1 is SGHRS and CDR2 is YFSETQ. The CDR3 has 15 amino acids. In nucleotides, the CDR3 is TGCGCCAGCAGCTTGGTGCAGGGCGACTCCTACGAGCAGTACTTC. Its translation is CASSLVQGDSYEQYF.

This clone has only a few counts. The genes are TRBV2 and TRBJ2-3, with D possibly called TRBD1 or TRBD2 (5 bases each). The CDR3 is 13 amino acids. The germline V gene has CDR1 SNHLY and CDR2 FYNNEI. V was cut by 6 bases and J by 0 bases, with 7 bases left in between. The CDR3 loop is CASRGRSTDTQYF. DNA for the CDR3: TGTGCCAGCAGGGGACGTAGCACAGATACGCAGTATTTT.

This rearrangement joins TRBV7-9 to TRBJ2-7; 7 bases agree with TRBD1. Germline V gene lookup returns CDR1 SEHNR and CDR2 FQNEAQ (reference sequence). V trimming: 6 bases; J trimming: 8 bases; junction bases outside the gene matches: 16. This CDR3 region has 15 residues. CDR3 nucleotides: TGTGCCAGCAGTCGCGTGACAGGGCCTAATTCCAAGCAGTACTTC. It is translated as CASSRVTGPNSKQYF.

In its sample, this clone was seen a few times. The V and J genes are TRBV7-9 and TRBJ2-1; 7 nucleotides align to TRBD1. CDR1 is SEHNR, CDR2 FQNEAQ, per germline (reference sequence). The length of the CDR3 is 13 residues. J gave up 7 bases and V 5 bases, and 5 bases lay outside the gene matches. The CDR3 spells CASSRTGLNEQFF. DNA for the CDR3: TGTGCCAGCAGCCGGACAGGCTTGAATGAGCAGTTCTTC. The full variable domain, completed using reference TRBV7-9 and TRBJ2-1, is DTGVSQNPRHKITKRGQNVTFRCDPISEHNRLYWYRQTLGQGPEFLTYFQNEAQLEKSRLLSDRFSAERPKGSFSTLEIQRTEQGDSAMYLCASSRTGLNEQFFGPGTRLTVL.

In its sample, this clone was seen many times. This rearrangement joins TRBV10-3 to TRBJ2-1, with TRBD1 identical over 9 bases. Germline lookup yields CDR1 ENHRY and CDR2 SYGVKD. Unmatched junction bases numbered 4, after V lost 6 bases and J lost 1 base. This CDR3 is built from 15 residues. The CDR3 is CAISEGQGSYNEQFF. The CDR3 nucleotides read TGTGCCATCAGCGAGGGACAGGGATCCTACAATGAGCAGTTCTTC.

The J gene is TRBJ2-1, the V gene TRBV9, with 8 nucleotides matching TRBD2. CDR3 length: 15 amino acids. The germline V gene has CDR1 SGDLS and CDR2 YYNGEE. Unmatched junction bases numbered 9, after V lost 0 bases and J lost 10 bases. Here the CDR3 reads CASSVEGLVSNEQFF. DNA of the CDR3: TGTGCCAGCAGCGTAGAGGGACTAGTTTCGAACGAGCAGTTCTTC.

CDR3 DNA sequence: TGTGCCAGCAGCCCCCTCGGGACTAGCGGGAGGGCCATCTCCGGGGAGCTGTTTTTT. It specifies CASSPLGTSGRAISGELFF. The chain couples TRBV9 to TRBJ2-2, with TRBD2 matching over 16 bases. CDR1 and CDR2 from the germline V gene are SGDLS and YYNGEE. CDR3 length: 19 residues. V shed 4 bases, J shed 6 bases, and the junction held 12 bases outside the gene matches.

As regards this clone: The junction differs from germline at one of its ends, possibly a read error. The chain recombines TRBV5-8 with TRBJ2-7, with 12 bases identical to TRBD2. The CDR3 spans 13 residues. Germline V gene data show CDR1 as SGHTS and CDR2 as YDEGEE. As DNA, the CDR3 is TGTGCCAGCAGCTTGGGACTAGCGGGAGAGAACACCTTC. Protein product: CASSLGLAGENTF.

This clone was counted a few times. The rearrangement uses TRBV13 and TRBJ2-2, with D hard to call. Germline V gene lookup returns CDR1 PRHDT and CDR2 FYEKMQ (reference sequence). V was shortened by 2 bases and J by 7 bases, with 8 bases between the two germline ends. The CDR3 is 13 residues long. CDR3 in DNA: TGTGCCAGCAGCTTATGGGGAATCGGGGAGCTGTTTTTT. Translation gives CASSLWGIGELFF.

A few counts support this clone. The rearrangement joins TRBV21-1 to TRBJ2-1; the DNA was not used to check the table's D call, TRBD2. TRBV21-1 is termed a pseudogene. This CDR3 has 14 residues. This CDR3 is CASSSRTSYNEQFF. DNA for the CDR3: TGTGCCAGCAGCTCTCGGACTAGCTACAATGAGCAGTTCTTC.

The table lists this clone with a few counts. The chain uses TRBV2 and TRBJ1-2, with D unresolved. This CDR3 is built from 14 residues. In germline, CDR1 is SNHLY, CDR2 FYNNEI. Trimming stripped 8 bases from V and 1 base from J, with 14 bases between. DNA of the CDR3: TGTGCCAGCGGTCGCCTAGGATATAACTATGGCTACACCTTC. The encoded protein is CASGRLGYNYGYTF.

This rearrangement joins TRBV13 to TRBJ2-6; a possible D gene is TRBD1 (5 bases). The germline CDR1 and CDR2 sequences are PRHDT and FYEKMQ (reference sequence). The germline V and J ends were trimmed by 3 bases and 2 bases, with 8 bases remaining between them. This CDR3 is 15 amino acids long. DNA of the CDR3: TGTGCCAGCAGCTTCGACAGACCTGGGGCCAACGTCCTGACTTTC. Translating gives CASSFDRPGANVLTF.

V gene TRBV10-2 combines with J gene TRBJ1-1, with D unresolved. The CDR3 is made up of 12 amino acids. Germline CDR1 and CDR2: WSHSY and SAAADI. Trimming cost V 9 bases and J 0 bases, with 8 bases left between them. This CDR3 reads CASQSLNTEAFF. The CDR3 DNA reads TGCGCCAGTCAGAGCTTGAACACTGAAGCTTTCTTT.

The genes are TRBV23-1 and TRBJ2-4; D is uncertain. TRBV23-1 is designated an ORF whose function remains uncertain. V was cut by 0 bases and J by 0 bases, with 0 bases left in between. CDR3 length: 13 residues. CDR3 coding DNA: TGCGCCAGCAGTCAATCAGCCAAAAACATTCAGTACTTC. It yields the protein CASSQSAKNIQYF.

The rearrangement uses TRBV2 and TRBJ1-5; the D is unclear. This CDR3 contains 16 residues. Germline CDR1 is SNHLY and CDR2 is FYNNEI. With 2 bases removed from V and 0 bases from J, the gap between germline ends came to 11 bases. CDR3 nucleotides: TGTGCCAGCAGTGAAACGAGAGGGTATAGCAATCAGCCCCAGCATTTT. Its protein is CASSETRGYSNQPQHF. Looking up the rest from reference TRBV2 and TRBJ1-5 gives the full variable domain: EPEVTQTPSHQVTQMGQEVILRCVPISNHLYFYWYRQILGQKVEFLVSFYNNEISEKSEIFDDQFSVERPDGSNFTLKIRSTKLEDSAMYFCASSETRGYSNQPQHFGDGTRLSIL.

The chain employs TRBV28 and TRBJ1-1, with unresolved D. CDR1 is MDHEN and CDR2 is SYDVKM in the germline V gene. V was cut by 11 bases and J by 3 bases, with 13 bases left in between. There are 12 residues in the CDR3. The CDR3 region has the DNA TGTGCCGCCCTTGGGGTGTACACTGAAGCTTTCTTT. Translated: CAALGVYTEAFF.

This clone was counted between two and nine times. The chain recombines TRBV9 with TRBJ2-3; a possible D gene is TRBD2 (6 bases). Germline CDR1 SGDLS, CDR2 YYNGEE. V was trimmed by 4 bases and J by 5 bases, leaving 14 bases between them. The CDR3 consists of 14 residues. The CDR3 sequence: CASSLWGRRDTQYF. CDR3 nucleotides: TGTGCCAGCAGCCTCTGGGGGAGGAGAGATACGCAGTATTTT.

This clone was seen a few times. V usage is TRBV4-2 and J usage is TRBJ2-4; D tentatively reads TRBD1 or TRBD2 (6 bases each). The germline gives CDR1 LGHNA, CDR2 YNFKEQ. With 6 bases removed from V and 4 bases from J, the gap between germline ends came to 13 bases. This CDR3 comprises 14 residues. CDR3 sequence reads: CASSEGEAKNIQYF. The DNA for the CDR3 is TGTGCCAGCAGTGAGGGGGAGGCGAAAAACATTCAGTACTTC.

This clone was counted between two and nine times. V gene TRBV28 combines with J gene TRBJ1-2, with TRBD1 matching 7 bases. The V gene's germline CDR1 is MDHEN and CDR2 SYDVKM. The V and J ends lost 9 bases and 5 bases, in that order; junction bases with no gene match: 12. CDR3 length equals 14 residues. The CDR3: CASTDAKGAYGYTF. In DNA form, the CDR3 reads TGTGCCAGTACCGACGCAAAGGGGGCATATGGCTACACCTTC.